This passage covers 5 T cell receptor beta chains from one sample sequenced in a study of molecular identifiers for immune sequencing clone quantification. Each CDR3 protein gets one entry after TCRdb re-called the PCR reads with MiXCR. This table holds roughly 97,000 distinct CDR3 sequences, roughly 24% found once. The sequencing sample was made of naive CD8+ T cells from blood, with Jurkat cell RNA spiked in. Subset reported: FACS-sorted CD8+CD4-CCR7+CD45RA+ naive T cells. These receptors were collected from a human donor in good health. Some libraries in this study had Jurkat cell RNA spiked in.

There are many counts of this clonotype. The V call is TRBV27, the J call TRBJ1-5; D call uncertain. Trimming took 3 bases from V and 7 from J, leaving 13 bases between them. CDR3 length: 14 residues. CDR1 and CDR2 from the germline V gene are MNHEY and SMNVEV (reference sequence). Here the CDR3 reads CASSLNGFWQPQHF. CDR3 sequence (DNA): TGTGCCAGCAGTTTGAACGGTTTTTGGCAGCCCCAGCATTTT.

J is TRBJ1-1 and V is TRBV29-1; D might be TRBD1 (6 bases). The V and J ends lost 0 bases and 10 bases respectively, with 18 bases between them. CDR1 and CDR2 (germline): SQVTM, ANQGSEA. The CDR3 spans 14 residues. CDR3: CSVEDPKGVVGAFF. CDR3 in DNA: TGCAGCGTTGAAGATCCGAAGGGGGTTGTGGGAGCTTTCTTT.

Comment on this clonotype: In this CDR3 the conserved last residue, phenylalanine or tryptophan, is missing, so a read error is likely. The J gene is TRBJ2-7, the V gene TRBV20-1; 7 nucleotides match TRBD1. This CDR3 is 15 amino acids long. The germline CDR1 and CDR2 sequences are DFQATT and SNEGSKA (reference sequence). J gave up 2 bases and V 1 base, and 8 bases lay outside the gene matches. This chain's CDR3 is CSARGPGQFTYEQYL. Here the CDR3 DNA reads TGCAGTGCTAGAGGCCCGGGACAGTTTACCTACGAGCAGTACCTC.

This clonotype appeared many times. The J gene is TRBJ2-7, the V gene TRBV20-1, with D perhaps matching TRBD2 (6 bases). V shed 0 bases and J shed 1 base, with 19 bases lying between them. The CDR3 covers 17 residues. The germline gives CDR1 DFQATT, CDR2 SNEGSKA (reference sequence). The CDR3 sequence is CSARDPGLHTRSYEQYF. In DNA, the CDR3 is TGCAGTGCTAGAGATCCGGGACTTCACACGAGATCCTACGAGCAGTACTTC.

This clonotype was observed many times. The chain carries TRBV7-6 and TRBJ2-7; D might be TRBD2 (6 bases). Trimming took 6 bases from V and 6 from J, leaving 12 bases between them. The CDR3 has 12 residues. Germline CDR1 is SGHVS and CDR2 is FNYEAQ. CDR3 amino acids: CASSTGVGEQYF. Here the CDR3 DNA reads TGTGCCAGCAGTACGGGGGTCGGCGAGCAGTACTTC.